This T cell receptor beta chain was recorded in a study of blood T cell repertoires in COVID-19. In the study overall: COVID-19 samples, acute and convalescent, were from the United States, Italy and Spain. From T cells, B-cell-depleted T cells, or PBMCs came the material, which was cDNA or gDNA.

Authors' data handling: Amplified reference gene primers provided the basis for estimating nucleated cell counts. Data came from immunoSEQ multiplex PCR; TCRdb stores just in-frame clones and leaves some out. For V, J and clone size, that table is used; D and trimming come from the DNA. This table has 60,000 to 90,000 clones, about 74% appearing once. CDR1 is MDHEN and CDR2 is SYDVKM in the germline V gene. The length of the CDR3 is 15 residues. With 3 bases clipped from V and 3 bases from J, the junction kept 5 bases outside the gene matches. This TCR derives from a human donor with acute or convalescent COVID-19. The donor label of this sample is uncertain. The sample taken for sequencing was peripheral blood. This chain uses TRBV28 with TRBJ1-5; TRBD1 aligns across 7 bases. The CDR3 reads CASSLVDRNNQPQHF. The CDR3 nucleotides read TGTGCCAGCAGTTTGGTGGACAGGAACAATCAGCCCCAGCATTTT.